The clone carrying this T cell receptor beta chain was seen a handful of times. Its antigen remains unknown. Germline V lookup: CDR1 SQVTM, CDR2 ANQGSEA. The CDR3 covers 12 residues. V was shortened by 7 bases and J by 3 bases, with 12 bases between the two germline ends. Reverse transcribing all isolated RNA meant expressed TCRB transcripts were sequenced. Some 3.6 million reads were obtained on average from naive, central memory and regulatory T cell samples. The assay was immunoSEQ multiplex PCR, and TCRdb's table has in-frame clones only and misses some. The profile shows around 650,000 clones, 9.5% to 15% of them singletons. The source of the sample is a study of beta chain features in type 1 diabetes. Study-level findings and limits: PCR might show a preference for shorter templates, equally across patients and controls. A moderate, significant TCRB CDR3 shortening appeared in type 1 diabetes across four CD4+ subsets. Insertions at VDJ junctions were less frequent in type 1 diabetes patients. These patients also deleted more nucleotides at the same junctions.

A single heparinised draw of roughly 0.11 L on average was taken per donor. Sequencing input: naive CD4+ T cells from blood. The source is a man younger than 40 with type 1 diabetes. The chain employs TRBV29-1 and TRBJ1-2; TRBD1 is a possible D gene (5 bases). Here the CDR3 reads CSETMTDYGYTF. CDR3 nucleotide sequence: TGCAGCGAGACCATGACAGACTATGGCTACACCTTC.